Listed here are 4 T cell receptor beta chains from one sample, sequenced in a study of CD8 T cells in Susac syndrome. Random hexamers served to reverse transcribe roughly 0.45 to 1 ug RNA. TCRdb re-analysed the immunoSEQ multiplex PCR reads in MiXCR, keeping a single row per CDR3 protein. The sample has around 270,000 distinct CDR3 sequences; 75% to 90% are singletons. Specimen: CD8+ T cells from PBMCs. The receptors stem from a human donor with multiple sclerosis.

The genes are TRBV6-5 and TRBJ2-5; D unclear. V dropped 0 bases and J dropped 1 base, with 6 bases sitting between them. This CDR3 contains 14 residues. CDR1 is MNHEY and CDR2 is SVGAGI in the germline V gene. CDR3 amino acids: CASSYSGAQETQYF. The DNA of the CDR3 is TGTGCCAGCAGTTACTCCGGAGCCCAAGAGACCCAGTACTTC.

The gene calls are TRBV29-1 and TRBJ2-7; unclear D gene. The germline V and J ends were trimmed by 3 bases and 0 bases, with 6 bases remaining between them. Germline V lookup: CDR1 SQVTM, CDR2 ANQGSEA. This CDR3 comprises 12 residues. In nucleotides, the CDR3 is TGCAGCGTTGAGTCCAACTCCTACGAGCAGTACTTC. It yields the protein CSVESNSYEQYF.

The chain joins TRBV23-1 to TRBJ2-7; no definite D call. TRBV23-1 carries the ORF label, with uncertain function. The CDR3 spans 17 residues. The V and J ends lost 0 bases and 3 bases respectively, with 18 bases between them. CDR3 in DNA: TGCGCCAGCAGTCAATCGGTGTGGGAAAAGTCCTACTACGAGCAGTACTTC. Translation gives CASSQSVWEKSYYEQYF.

This clonotype was seen only once. The J gene is TRBJ2-2, the V gene TRBV27; no reliable D call. Germline V gene data show CDR1 as MNHEY and CDR2 as SMNVEV (reference sequence). The CDR3 totals 15 residues. Trimming removed 3 bases at V and 4 bases at J, with 12 bases between. CDR3 sequence reads: CASSFIGFGTGELFF. CDR3 DNA: TGTGCCAGCAGTTTCATCGGGTTTGGCACCGGGGAGCTGTTTTTT.